Following are 22 T cell receptor beta chains from one sample sequenced in a study of early T cells in non-severe SARS-CoV-2 infection. MiXCR, run by TCRdb on the 5' RACE reads, gives a single entry per CDR3 protein. The table includes 98,000 or so distinct CDR3 sequences, 9.5% to 11% detected once. Sequenced: whole blood. Receptors were obtained from an adult who was a healthcare worker with PCR-confirmed SARS-CoV-2 infection or an uninfected control (not recorded which).

The chain recombines TRBV19 with TRBJ1-1; 8 nucleotides align to TRBD1. With 2 bases clipped from V and 1 base from J, the junction kept 9 bases outside the gene matches. Germline V gene data show CDR1 as LNHDA and CDR2 as SQIVND (reference sequence). CDR3 size: 17 residues. CDR3 coding DNA: TGTGCCAGTAGTATATCCCGGGCAGGGGGCAAGAACACTGAAGCTTTCTTT. Translation: CASSISRAGGKNTEAFF.

This clonotype appeared many times. The chain combines TRBV20-1 with TRBJ2-7; 8 positions agree with TRBD2. The CDR3 length is 13 residues. The germline gives CDR1 DFQATT, CDR2 SNEGSKA (reference sequence). J lost 5 bases, V lost 1 base, and 4 bases had no gene match. CDR3 loop: CSARVAGGHEQYF. The DNA of the CDR3 is TGCAGTGCTAGAGTTGCGGGAGGCCACGAGCAGTACTTC.

This clonotype was seen repeatedly, ten times or more. This chain links TRBV28 with TRBJ2-5; D ambiguous. The CDR3 spans 12 residues. Germline lookup yields CDR1 MDHEN and CDR2 SYDVKM. V was cut by 6 bases and J by 2 bases, with 7 bases left in between. The CDR3 region is CASRSPQETQYF. The CDR3 nucleotides are TGTGCCAGCAGATCCCCACAAGAGACCCAGTACTTC. Together with reference TRBV28 and TRBJ2-5, the CDR3 gives the full variable domain: DVKVTQSSRYLVKRTGEKVFLECVQDMDHENMFWYRQDPGLGLRLIYFSYDVKMKEKGDIPEGYSVSREKKERFSLILESASTNQTSMYLCASRSPQETQYFGPGTRLLVL.

The gene calls are TRBV27 and TRBJ2-5; no clear D gene. The germline gives CDR1 MNHEY, CDR2 SMNVEV (reference sequence). CDR3 length: 17 residues. Trimming left V 2 bases short and J 0 bases short, with 16 bases between. In DNA form, the CDR3 reads TGTGCCAGCAGTTTAATACCGGGCCCGAGATACCAAGAGACCCAGTACTTC. The encoded protein is CASSLIPGPRYQETQYF.

This clonotype was seen repeatedly, ten times or more. The genes are TRBV5-4 and TRBJ2-3; D might be TRBD2 (7 bases). The CDR3 has 16 amino acids. Trimming cost V 4 bases and J 2 bases, with 17 bases left between them. Germline CDR1 is SGHNT and CDR2 is YYREEE (reference sequence). The CDR3 spells CASSPQAGAFTDTQYF. As DNA, the CDR3 is TGTGCCAGCAGCCCCCAGGCGGGGGCCTTCACAGATACGCAGTATTTT.

This clonotype was recorded at least ten times. The CDR3 region has the DNA TGTGCCAGCACCCAGCGGCATTCGGAGACCCAGTACTTC. The encoded protein is CASTQRHSETQYF. The chain uses TRBV7-8 and TRBJ2-5; D might be TRBD2 (5 bases). The V gene lost 7 bases and the J gene lost 5 bases, with 14 bases spanning the gap. Germline CDR1 SGHVS, CDR2 FQNEAQ. This CDR3 is built from 13 residues. Full variable domain (remainder filled in from reference TRBV7-8 and TRBJ2-5): GAGVSQSPRYKVAKRGQDVALRCDPISGHVSLFWYQQALGQGPEFLTYFQNEAQLDKSGLPSDRFFAERPEGSVSTLKIQRTQQEDSAVYLCASTQRHSETQYFGPGTRLLVL.

The CDR3 nucleotides read TGTGCCAGCAGCGGCCTACTAGCGGGAGGGCCAGATACGCAGTATTTT. Translation: CASSGLLAGGPDTQYF. V is TRBV9 and J is TRBJ2-3, with 13 bases identical to TRBD2. With 3 bases clipped from V and 4 bases from J, the junction kept 5 bases outside the gene matches. The length of the CDR3 is 16 residues. Germline V lookup: CDR1 SGDLS, CDR2 YYNGEE.

V is TRBV24-1 and J is TRBJ2-1, with 12 bases matching TRBD2. This CDR3 region has 17 residues. CDR1 and CDR2 (germline): KGHDR, SFDVKD. The ends lost 3 bases at V and 7 bases at J; junction bases unmatched: 9. CDR3 sequence: CATSDTGLAGTFNEQFF. CDR3 in DNA: TGTGCCACCAGTGATACCGGACTAGCGGGAACTTTTAATGAGCAGTTCTTC.

The J gene is TRBJ2-3, the V gene TRBV5-3; TRBD1 matches 8 bases. TRBV5-3 is assigned to the ORF class and has an uncertain function. The length of the CDR3 is 18 residues. Trimming removed 5 bases from V and 3 bases from J; junction bases left unmatched: 17. The CDR3 DNA follows: TGTGCCAGAAGACTCGACAGGGGCATTGAAGAATGGACAGATACGCAGTATTTT. Amino acids: CARRLDRGIEEWTDTQYF.

Many counts were recorded for this clonotype. The rearrangement uses TRBV3-1 and TRBJ1-2, with 8 bases matching TRBD1. This CDR3 spans 12 amino acids. V shed 4 bases, J shed 8 bases, and the junction held 3 bases outside the gene matches. Germline CDR1 and CDR2: LGHDT and YNNKEL (reference sequence). The DNA of the CDR3 is TGTGCCAGCAGCCTGGGACAGGACGGCTACACCTTC. It is translated as CASSLGQDGYTF.

This clonotype was observed at least ten times. This rearrangement joins TRBV11-1 to TRBJ2-7, with D uncertain. The germline gives CDR1 SGHAT, CDR2 FQDESV (reference sequence). V was pared by 5 bases and J by 5 bases, with 19 bases between. This CDR3 region has 15 residues. CDR3 amino acids: CASSIIPGQADEQYF. Written as DNA, the CDR3 is TGTGCCAGCAGCATAATTCCGGGCCAAGCCGACGAGCAGTACTTC. Full variable domain (remainder filled in from reference TRBV11-1 and TRBJ2-7): EAEVAQSPRYKITEKSQAVAFWCDPISGHATLYWYRQILGQGPELLVQFQDESVVDDSQLPKDRFSAERLKGVDSTLKIQPAELGDSAMYLCASSIIPGQADEQYFGPGTRLTVT.

The chain joins TRBV7-2 to TRBJ2-2; D is undetermined. Germline V gene sequence: CDR1 SGHTA, CDR2 FQGNSA. V lost 1 base and J 2 bases, leaving 5 bases between the germline ends. This CDR3 region has 14 residues. CDR3 sequence reads: CASSLVGNTGELFF. The CDR3 bases are TGTGCCAGCAGCTTAGTGGGTAACACCGGGGAGCTGTTTTTT.

This clonotype was observed a handful of times. The chain links TRBV12-3 or TRBV12-4 to TRBJ2-1; TRBD2 aligns across 10 bases. With V trimmed by 3 bases and J by 8 bases, 7 bases remained unmatched. The CDR3 loop spans 15 amino acids. The DNA of the CDR3 is TGTGCCAGCAGTTTTATGAGCGGGGGGGAGTATGAGCAGTTCTTC. Protein: CASSFMSGGEYEQFF.

In its sample, this clonotype was seen many times. The chain couples TRBV6-1 to TRBJ1-1; TRBD1 agrees at 12 bases. This CDR3 has 14 residues. The germline V gene encodes CDR1 MNHNS and CDR2 SASEGT. With 6 bases clipped from V and 5 bases from J, the junction kept 4 bases outside the gene matches. The CDR3 region is CASRRGQGATEAFF. CDR3 in DNA: TGTGCCAGCAGAAGGGGACAGGGGGCAACTGAAGCTTTCTTT.

The table lists this clonotype with a few counts. The J gene is TRBJ2-5, the V gene TRBV18, with 8 nucleotides matching TRBD2. CDR1 and CDR2 (germline): KGHSH, LQKENI. The CDR3 covers 15 residues. V was pared by 6 bases and J by 5 bases, with 11 bases of the junction left unmatched. In DNA form, the CDR3 reads TGTGCCAGCTCCCCGTTATCGGGGGGGCAGGAGACCCAGTACTTC. This sequence encodes CASSPLSGGQETQYF.

The chain combines TRBV30 with TRBJ2-1; D remains ambiguous. The CDR3 consists of 11 residues. Looked up from germline, CDR1 is GTSNPN and CDR2 is SVGIG (reference sequence). The V end lost 6 bases, the J end lost 1 base, and 4 bases lay between the germline ends. CDR3 protein: CACTSYNEQFF. CDR3 in DNA: TGTGCCTGCACTTCCTACAATGAGCAGTTCTTC. Full variable domain (rest looked up from reference TRBV30 and TRBJ2-1): SQTIHQWPATLVQPVGSPLSLECTVEGTSNPNLYWYRQAAGRGLQLLFYSVGIGQISSEVPQNLSASRPQDRQFILSSKKLLLSDSGFYLCACTSYNEQFFGPGTRLTVL.

The J gene is TRBJ2-7, the V gene TRBV28, with 10 bases matching TRBD2. Trimming took 6 bases from V and 6 from J; bases not matched to a gene: 11. The CDR3 is made up of 15 amino acids. CDR1 MDHEN and CDR2 SYDVKM come from the germline V gene. The CDR3 region is CASSLTQPSGSEQYF. In DNA form, the CDR3 reads TGTGCCAGCAGCCTAACCCAGCCTAGCGGGAGCGAGCAGTACTTC.

The genes are TRBV18 and TRBJ1-3, with D perhaps matching TRBD1 (5 bases). Germline CDR1 is KGHSH and CDR2 is LQKENI. The CDR3 length is 15 residues. V was trimmed by 3 bases and J by 0 bases, leaving 9 bases between them. The CDR3 loop reads CASSPSGTSGNTIYF. CDR3 coding DNA: TGTGCCAGCTCACCTTCTGGGACCTCTGGAAACACCATATATTTT.

This clonotype came up many times. The chain joins TRBV20-1 to TRBJ1-6, with a possible D match to TRBD1 (6 bases). Trimming took off 1 base at V and 7 bases at J, with 11 bases between the two ends. From germline, CDR1 is DFQATT and CDR2 SNEGSKA (reference sequence). The CDR3 runs 14 residues. The CDR3 loop reads CSARVDRRNSPLHF. In nucleotides, the CDR3 is TGCAGTGCTAGAGTAGACAGGAGAAATTCACCCCTCCACTTT.

A few counts support this clonotype. The chain has TRBV6-1 and TRBJ1-5, with D possibly TRBD1 on 5 matching bases. The V gene's germline CDR1 is MNHNS and CDR2 SASEGT. V was pared by 9 bases and J by 3 bases, with 12 bases between. This CDR3 is 13 amino acids long. CDR3 nucleotides: TGTGCCAGTGAAGACAGTATCAATCAGCCCCAGCATTTT. This codes for CASEDSINQPQHF.

This rearrangement joins TRBV5-4 to TRBJ2-2, with D perhaps TRBD2 (5 bases). The CDR3 contains 15 residues. V dropped 0 bases and J dropped 0 bases, with 6 bases sitting between them. Looked up from germline, CDR1 is SGHNT and CDR2 is YYREEE (reference sequence). CDR3 amino acids: CASSLAGSNTGELFF. DNA of the CDR3: TGTGCCAGCAGCTTGGCGGGGTCGAACACCGGGGAGCTGTTTTTT.

The sample holds a few counts of this clonotype. The rearrangement joins TRBV2 to TRBJ1-1; D gene unclear. This CDR3 comprises 13 residues. V was clipped by 8 bases and J by 1 base, with 11 bases between them. Germline lookup yields CDR1 SNHLY and CDR2 FYNNEI. In nucleotides, the CDR3 is TGTGCCAGCCACTATAGCCCGAACACTGAAGCTTTCTTT. Translated, it gives CASHYSPNTEAFF.